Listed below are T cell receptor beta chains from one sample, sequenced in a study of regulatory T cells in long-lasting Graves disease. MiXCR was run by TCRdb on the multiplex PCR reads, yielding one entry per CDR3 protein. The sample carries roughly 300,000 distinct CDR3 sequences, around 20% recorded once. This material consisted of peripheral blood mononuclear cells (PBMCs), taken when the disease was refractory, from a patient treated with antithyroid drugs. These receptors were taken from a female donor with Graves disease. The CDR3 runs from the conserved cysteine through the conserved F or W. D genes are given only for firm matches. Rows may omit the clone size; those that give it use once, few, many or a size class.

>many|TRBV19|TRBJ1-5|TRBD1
CASSIGRAGQANQPQHF
TGTGCCAGTAGTATTGGGCGGGCCGGACAGGCAAATCAGCCCCAGCATTTT
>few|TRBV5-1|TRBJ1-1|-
CASSSGAGGTEAFF
TGCGCCAGCAGCTCGGGCGCGGGTGGCACTGAAGCTTTCTTT
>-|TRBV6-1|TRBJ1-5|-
CASSRSGGGRQPQHF
TGTGCCAGCAGCAGGTCGGGGGGGGGGCGGCAGCCCCAGCATTTT
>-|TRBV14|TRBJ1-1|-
CASSHGLYTEAFF
TGTGCCAGCAGCCACGGGCTATACACTGAAGCTTTCTTT
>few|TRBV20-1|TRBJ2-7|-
CSARRGSSSYEQYF
TGCAGTGCTAGAAGAGGTTCTTCATCCTACGAGCAGTACTTC
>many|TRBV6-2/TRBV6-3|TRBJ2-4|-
CASSQQGRGVDIQYF
TGTGCCAGCAGTCAACAGGGGAGGGGGGTGGACATTCAGTACTTC
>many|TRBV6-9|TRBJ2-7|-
CASSYSDSGYEQYF
TGTGCCAGCAGTTACTCTGACAGCGGCTACGAGCAGTACTTC
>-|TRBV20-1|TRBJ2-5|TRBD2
CSATSGSPQETQYF
TGCAGTGCTACTAGCGGGAGCCCTCAAGAGACCCAGTACTTC
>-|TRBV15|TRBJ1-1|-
CATSRARYTEAFF
TGTGCCACCAGCAGAGCTCGGTACACTGAAGCTTTCTTT
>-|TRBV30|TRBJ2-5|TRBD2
CAWSAGGTQYF
TGTGCCTGGAGTGCGGGAGGGACCCAGTACTTC
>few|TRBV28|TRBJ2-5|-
CASRGPIETRYF
TGTGCCAGCAGAGGGCCAATTGAGACCCGGTACTTC
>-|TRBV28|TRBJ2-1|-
CASSLLGSSYNEQFF
TGTGCCAGCAGTTTACTCGGTAGCTCCTACAATGAGCAGTTCTTC
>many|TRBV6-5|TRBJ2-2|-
CASSSTISGELFF
TGTGCCAGCAGTTCCACCATATCCGGGGAGCTGTTTTTT